This T cell receptor beta chain emerged from a study of blood T cell repertoires in COVID-19. Study context: PBMCs, B-cell-depleted T cells, or T cells were the source of the cDNA or gDNA that made up the material.

Per the original data handling: Quantification of nucleated cells was approximated via reference gene primer amplification. Libraries were prepared by immunoSEQ multiplex PCR; TCRdb keeps only in-frame clonotypes and omits some of them. V and J calls and clone size are as listed in that table; D and trimming were resolved from the DNA. In the table there are about 160,000 clones, around three quarters of which are singletons. CDR1 SQVTM and CDR2 ANQGSEA come from the germline V gene. With 4 bases removed from V and 3 bases from J, the gap between germline ends came to 9 bases. CDR3 length equals 12 residues.

V and J are TRBV29-1 and TRBJ1-2; no firm D call. This TCR was recovered from a man in his sixties with acute or convalescent COVID-19. Sequences were obtained from peripheral blood. The chain's CDR3 is CSVGDGDYGYTF. The CDR3 DNA reads as TGCAGCGTTGGAGACGGGGACTATGGCTACACCTTC. The variable domain in full, completed from reference TRBV29-1 and TRBJ1-2, reads SAVISQKPSRDICQRGTSLTIQCQVDSQVTMMFWYRQQPGQSLTLIATANQGSEATYESGFVIDKFPISRPNLTFSTLTVSNMSPEDSSIYLCSVGDGDYGYTFGSGTRLTVV.